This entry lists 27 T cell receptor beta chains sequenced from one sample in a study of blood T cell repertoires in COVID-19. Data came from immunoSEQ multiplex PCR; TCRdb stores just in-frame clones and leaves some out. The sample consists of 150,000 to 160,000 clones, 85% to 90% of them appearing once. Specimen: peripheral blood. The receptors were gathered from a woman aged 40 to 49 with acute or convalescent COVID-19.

The CDR3 DNA sequence: TGTGCCAGCAGCCACCGGGACAGGGGTTCCTACACCTTC. This codes for CASSHRDRGSYTF. The chain recombines TRBV7-3 with TRBJ1-2, with 10 bases identical to TRBD1. The CDR3 runs 13 residues. Looked up from germline, CDR1 is SGHTA and CDR2 is FQGTGA. V gave up 5 bases and J gave up 10 bases; unmatched junction bases: 7. Full variable domain (outside the CDR3, taken from reference TRBV7-3 and TRBJ1-2): GAGVSQTPSNKVTEKGKYVELRCDPISGHTALYWYRQSLGQGPEFLIYFQGTGAADDSGLPNDRFFAVRPEGSVSTLKIQRTERGDSAVYLCASSHRDRGSYTFGSGTRLTVV.

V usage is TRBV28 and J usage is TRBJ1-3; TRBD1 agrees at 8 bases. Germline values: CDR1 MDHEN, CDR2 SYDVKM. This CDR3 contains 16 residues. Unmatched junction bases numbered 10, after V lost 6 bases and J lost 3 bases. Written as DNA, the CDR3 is TGTGCCAGCAGGCCATCAGGGGGCGGAAGTGGAAACACCATATATTTT. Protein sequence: CASRPSGGGSGNTIYF.

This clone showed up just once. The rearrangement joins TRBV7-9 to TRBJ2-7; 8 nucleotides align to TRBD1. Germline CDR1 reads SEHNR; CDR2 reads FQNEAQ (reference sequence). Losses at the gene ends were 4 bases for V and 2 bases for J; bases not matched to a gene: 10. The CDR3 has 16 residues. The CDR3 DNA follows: TGTGCCAGCAGCTCAGAAACAGGGGGGCGAGCCTACGAGCAGTACTTC. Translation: CASSSETGGRAYEQYF.

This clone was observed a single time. Written as DNA, the CDR3 is TGCGCCAGCAGGCAAACAGGGGGCAGCACTGAAGCTTTCTTT. Translation gives CASRQTGGSTEAFF. V usage is TRBV5-1 and J usage is TRBJ1-1; the match to TRBD1 covers 9 bases. J lost 4 bases, V lost 5 bases, and 6 bases had no gene match. The germline CDR1 and CDR2 sequences are SGHRS and YFSETQ. The CDR3 has 14 residues.

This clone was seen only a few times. The CDR3 loop is CATGLSWINYNEQFF. CDR3 nucleotide sequence: TGTGCCACCGGGCTCTCGTGGATTAACTACAATGAGCAGTTCTTC. V gene TRBV15 combines with J gene TRBJ2-1; D is uncertain. This CDR3 is built from 15 residues. With 8 bases removed from V and 3 bases from J, the gap between germline ends came to 17 bases. The germline gives CDR1 LNHNV, CDR2 YYDKDF (reference sequence).

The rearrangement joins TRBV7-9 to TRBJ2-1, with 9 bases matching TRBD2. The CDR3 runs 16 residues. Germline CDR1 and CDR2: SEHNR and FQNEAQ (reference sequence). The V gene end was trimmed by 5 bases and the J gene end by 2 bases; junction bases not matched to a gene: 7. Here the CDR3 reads CASSPRTSEAYNEQFF. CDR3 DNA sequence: TGTGCCAGCAGCCCCCGGACTAGCGAGGCCTACAATGAGCAGTTCTTC.

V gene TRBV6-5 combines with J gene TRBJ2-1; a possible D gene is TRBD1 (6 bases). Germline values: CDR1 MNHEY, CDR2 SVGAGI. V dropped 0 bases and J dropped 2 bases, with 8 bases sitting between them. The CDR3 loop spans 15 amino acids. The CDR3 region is CASSYSDRTYNEQFF. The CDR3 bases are TGTGCCAGCAGTTACTCGGACAGAACCTACAATGAGCAGTTCTTC.

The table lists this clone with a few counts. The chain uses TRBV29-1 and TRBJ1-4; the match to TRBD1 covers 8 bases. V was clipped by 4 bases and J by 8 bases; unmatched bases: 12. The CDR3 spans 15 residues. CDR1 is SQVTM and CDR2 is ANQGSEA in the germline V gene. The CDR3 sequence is CSVAQAGGGGEKLFF. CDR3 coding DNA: TGCAGCGTTGCTCAGGCAGGGGGCGGAGGGGAAAAACTGTTTTTT.

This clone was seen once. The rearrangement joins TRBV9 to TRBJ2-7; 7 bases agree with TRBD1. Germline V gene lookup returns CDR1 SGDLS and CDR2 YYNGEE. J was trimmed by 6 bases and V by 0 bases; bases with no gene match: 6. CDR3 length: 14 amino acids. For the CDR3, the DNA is TGTGCCAGCAGCGTAGACAGGGGAAAGAGCGAGCAGTACTTC. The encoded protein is CASSVDRGKSEQYF.

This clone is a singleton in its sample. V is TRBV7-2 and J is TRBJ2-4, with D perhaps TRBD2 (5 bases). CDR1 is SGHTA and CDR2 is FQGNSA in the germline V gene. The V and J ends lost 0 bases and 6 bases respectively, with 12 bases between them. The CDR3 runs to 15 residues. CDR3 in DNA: TGTGCCAGCAGCTTAGCTTTTGTCCGGGGAAACATTCAGTACTTC. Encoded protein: CASSLAFVRGNIQYF. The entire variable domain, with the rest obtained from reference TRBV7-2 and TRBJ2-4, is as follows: GAGVSQSPSNKVTEKGKDVELRCDPISGHTALYWYRQSLGQGLEFLIYFQGNSAPDKSGLPSDRFSAERTGGSVSTLTIQRTQQEDSAVYLCASSLAFVRGNIQYFGAGTRLSVL.

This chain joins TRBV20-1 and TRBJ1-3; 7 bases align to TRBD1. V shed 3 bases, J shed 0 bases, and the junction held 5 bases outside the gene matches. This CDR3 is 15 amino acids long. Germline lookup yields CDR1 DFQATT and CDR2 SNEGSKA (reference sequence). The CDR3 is CSASRQGFSGNTIYF. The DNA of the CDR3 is TGCAGTGCTAGTCGACAGGGTTTCTCTGGAAACACCATATATTTT.

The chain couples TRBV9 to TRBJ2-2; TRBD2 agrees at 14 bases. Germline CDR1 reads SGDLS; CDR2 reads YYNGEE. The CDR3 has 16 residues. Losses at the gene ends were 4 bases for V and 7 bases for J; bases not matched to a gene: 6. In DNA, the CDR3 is TGTGCCAGCAGCTTAAGGACTAGCGGGAGGCTCGGGGAGCTGTTTTTT. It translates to CASSLRTSGRLGELFF.

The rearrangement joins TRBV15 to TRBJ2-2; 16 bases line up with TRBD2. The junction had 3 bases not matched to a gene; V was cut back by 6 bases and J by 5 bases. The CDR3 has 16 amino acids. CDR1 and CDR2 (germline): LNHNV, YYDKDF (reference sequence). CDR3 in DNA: TGTGCCACCAGACCGGGACTAGCGGGGGGGACCGGGGAGCTGTTTTTT. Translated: CATRPGLAGGTGELFF.

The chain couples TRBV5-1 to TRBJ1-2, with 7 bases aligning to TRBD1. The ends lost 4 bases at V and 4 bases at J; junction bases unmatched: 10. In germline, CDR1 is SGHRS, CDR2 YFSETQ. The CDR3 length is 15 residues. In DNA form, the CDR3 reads TGCGCCAGCAGCGACTTACCCGGACAGGCCTATGGCTACACCTTC. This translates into CASSDLPGQAYGYTF.

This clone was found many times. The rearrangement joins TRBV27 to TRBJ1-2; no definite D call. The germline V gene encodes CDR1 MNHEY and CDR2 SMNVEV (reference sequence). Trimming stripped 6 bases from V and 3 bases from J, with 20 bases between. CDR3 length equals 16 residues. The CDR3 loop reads CASRSTVLRGHYGYTF. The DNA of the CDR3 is TGTGCCAGCAGGTCTACCGTTCTACGAGGGCACTATGGCTACACCTTC.

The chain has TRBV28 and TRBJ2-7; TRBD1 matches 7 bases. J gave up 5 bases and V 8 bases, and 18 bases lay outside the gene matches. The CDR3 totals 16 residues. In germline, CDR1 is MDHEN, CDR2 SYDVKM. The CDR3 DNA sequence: TGTGCCAGCTGGGACAGACGGATGGGTCGGCGGGACGAGCAGTACTTC. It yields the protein CASWDRRMGRRDEQYF.

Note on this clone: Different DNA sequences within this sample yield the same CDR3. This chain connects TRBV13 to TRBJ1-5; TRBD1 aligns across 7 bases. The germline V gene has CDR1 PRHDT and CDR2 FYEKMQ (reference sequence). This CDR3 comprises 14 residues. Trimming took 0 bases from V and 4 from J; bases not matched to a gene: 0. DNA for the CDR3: TGTGCCAGCAGCTTAGGGACAGGGAATCAGCCCCAGCATTTT. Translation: CASSLGTGNQPQHF.

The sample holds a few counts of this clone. The CDR3 DNA reads as TGTGCCAGCAGCTTAGGGGGGACAGCCGATGATTATGGCTACACCTTC. Translation: CASSLGGTADDYGYTF. The chain links TRBV7-9 to TRBJ1-2; TRBD1 agrees at 7 bases. Germline CDR1 SEHNR, CDR2 FQNEAQ (reference sequence). Trimming took 1 base from V and 5 from J; bases not matched to a gene: 10. The CDR3 is 16 amino acids.

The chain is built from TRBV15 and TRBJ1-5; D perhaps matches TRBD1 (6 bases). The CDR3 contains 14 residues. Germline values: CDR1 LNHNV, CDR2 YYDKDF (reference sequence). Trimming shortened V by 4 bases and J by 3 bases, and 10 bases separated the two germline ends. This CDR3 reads CATSTGQINQPQHF. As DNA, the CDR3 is TGTGCCACCAGCACCGGACAGATCAATCAGCCCCAGCATTTT.

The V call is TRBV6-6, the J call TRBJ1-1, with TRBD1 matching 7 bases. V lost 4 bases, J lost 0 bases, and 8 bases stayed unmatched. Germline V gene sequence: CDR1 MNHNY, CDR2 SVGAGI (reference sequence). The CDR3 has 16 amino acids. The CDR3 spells CASSSSSGTVNTEAFF. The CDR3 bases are TGTGCCAGCAGTTCCTCCTCCGGGACAGTGAACACTGAAGCTTTCTTT.

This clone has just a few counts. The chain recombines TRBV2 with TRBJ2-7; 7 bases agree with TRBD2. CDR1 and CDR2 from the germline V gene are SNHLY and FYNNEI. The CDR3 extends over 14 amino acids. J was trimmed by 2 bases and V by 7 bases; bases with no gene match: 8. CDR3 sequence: CASKIRGGAYEQYF. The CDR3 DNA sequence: TGTGCCAGCAAAATAAGGGGAGGGGCCTACGAGCAGTACTTC.

The DNA for the CDR3 is TGTGCCACCAGTGACCAACAACTAGCGGGGGGTAACAATGAGCAGTTCTTC. It is translated as CATSDQQLAGGNNEQFF. The chain uses TRBV24-1 and TRBJ2-1, with TRBD2 matching 12 bases. Germline CDR1 and CDR2: KGHDR and SFDVKD. This CDR3 is built from 17 residues. The V and J ends lost 4 bases and 5 bases, in that order; junction bases with no gene match: 8.

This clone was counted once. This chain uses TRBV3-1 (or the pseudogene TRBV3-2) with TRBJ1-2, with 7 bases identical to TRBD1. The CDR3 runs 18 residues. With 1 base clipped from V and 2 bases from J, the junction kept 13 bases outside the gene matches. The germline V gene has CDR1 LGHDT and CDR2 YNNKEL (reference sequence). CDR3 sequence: CASSQVVVGTEINYGYTF. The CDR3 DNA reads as TGTGCCAGCAGCCAAGTGGTGGTCGGGACAGAGATAAACTATGGCTACACCTTC.

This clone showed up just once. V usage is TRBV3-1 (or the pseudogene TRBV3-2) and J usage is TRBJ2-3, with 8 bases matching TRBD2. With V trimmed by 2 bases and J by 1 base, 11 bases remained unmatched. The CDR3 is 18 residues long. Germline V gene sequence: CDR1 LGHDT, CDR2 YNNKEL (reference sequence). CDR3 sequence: CASSQPGGEPVGTDTQYF. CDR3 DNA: TGTGCCAGCAGCCAACCCGGGGGGGAGCCCGTGGGCACAGATACGCAGTATTTT.

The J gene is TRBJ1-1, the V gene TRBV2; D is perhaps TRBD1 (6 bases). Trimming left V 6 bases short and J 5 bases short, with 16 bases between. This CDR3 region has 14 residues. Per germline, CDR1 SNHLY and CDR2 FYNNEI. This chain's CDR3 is CASRGHQSGTEAFF. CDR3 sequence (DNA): TGTGCCAGCAGGGGACACCAGAGTGGGACTGAAGCTTTCTTT.

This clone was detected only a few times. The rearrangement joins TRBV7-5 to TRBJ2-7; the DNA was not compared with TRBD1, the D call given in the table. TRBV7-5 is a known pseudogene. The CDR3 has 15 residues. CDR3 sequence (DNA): TGTGCCAGACTAGACCCGACAGGGAGTTCCTGCGAGCAGTACTTC. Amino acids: CARLDPTGSSCEQYF.

The chain's CDR3 is CATSDLYTGDNEQFF. The CDR3 DNA is TGTGCCACCAGTGATTTATATACAGGGGACAATGAGCAGTTCTTC. V usage is TRBV24-1 and J usage is TRBJ2-1; TRBD1 aligns across 7 bases. This CDR3 has 15 residues. Germline lookup yields CDR1 KGHDR and CDR2 SFDVKD. V trimming: 1 base; J trimming: 5 bases; junction bases outside the gene matches: 4.